The 25 T cell receptor beta chains in this list originate from one sample, sequenced in a study of cytomegalovirus exposure and HLA in healthy donors. A multiplex PCR was run with 60 Vbeta primers and 13 Jbeta primers. Measured with immunoSEQ multiplex PCR; TCRdb has only the in-frame clones, and not every one. The sample has approximately 190,000 clones, about nine tenths seen once. Sequenced: PBMCs. The receptor source for this set is a boy younger than 10 in good health and CMV-seronegative.

The chain has TRBV7-9 and TRBJ2-2; 11 bases align to TRBD2. Germline V gives CDR1 SEHNR, CDR2 FQNEAQ (reference sequence). V lost 1 base to trimming and J lost 0 bases; unmatched junction nucleotides: 4. The CDR3 is 18 residues long. The CDR3 coding sequence is TGTGCCAGCAGCTTAGGGCGGGGACTAGCGGCGAACACCGGGGAGCTGTTTTTT. It yields the protein CASSLGRGLAANTGELFF. The full variable domain, its missing parts supplied by reference TRBV7-9 and TRBJ2-2, is DTGVSQNPRHKITKRGQNVTFRCDPISEHNRLYWYRQTLGQGPEFLTYFQNEAQLEKSRLLSDRFSAERPKGSFSTLEIQRTEQGDSAMYLCASSLGRGLAANTGELFFGEGSRLTVL.

This sequence joins TRBV29-1 and TRBJ2-5; D is possibly TRBD1 (5 bases). The germline CDR1 and CDR2 sequences are SQVTM and ANQGSEA. The CDR3 extends over 12 amino acids. The germline V and J ends were trimmed by 4 bases and 5 bases, with 11 bases remaining between them. In nucleotides, the CDR3 is TGCAGCGTTGGGGCAGGGCCTGAGACCCAGTACTTC. Amino acid sequence: CSVGAGPETQYF. Supplemented by reference TRBV29-1 and TRBJ2-5, the full variable domain reads SAVISQKPSRDICQRGTSLTIQCQVDSQVTMMFWYRQQPGQSLTLIATANQGSEATYESGFVIDKFPISRPNLTFSTLTVSNMSPEDSSIYLCSVGAGPETQYFGPGTRLLVL.

V usage is TRBV21-1 and J usage is TRBJ2-7; TRBD2 is the table's D call, not checked against the DNA. TRBV21-1 is designated a pseudogene. This CDR3 contains 9 residues. The CDR3 loop reads CAIPYWFHF. In nucleotides, the CDR3 is TGTGCCATCCCCTATTGGTTTCACTTC.

V is TRBV30 and J is TRBJ1-3; D is undetermined. The germline gives CDR1 GTSNPN, CDR2 SVGIG (reference sequence). V shed 1 base and J shed 0 bases, with 13 bases lying between them. This CDR3 is built from 16 residues. The CDR3 bases are TGTGCCTGGAGTGCGGACTTTCCCACCTCTGGAAACACCATATATTTT. It translates to CAWSADFPTSGNTIYF.

The V gene is TRBV5-1, the J gene TRBJ1-1; weak D call: TRBD1 (6 bases). In germline, CDR1 is SGHRS, CDR2 YFSETQ. Between the trimmed V and J ends, which lost 4 bases and 3 bases, there was a span of 13 bases. This CDR3 has 14 amino acids. CDR3 sequence reads: CASSTGGADTEAFF. The CDR3 bases are TGCGCCAGCAGCACCGGGGGGGCGGACACTGAAGCTTTCTTT.

This chain links TRBV6-4 with TRBJ2-1; D perhaps matches TRBD1 (5 bases). V was pared by 2 bases and J by 6 bases, with 5 bases between. CDR3 length equals 12 residues. Germline V gives CDR1 MRHNA, CDR2 SNTAGT. CDR3 protein: CASSDDSNEQFF. The CDR3 DNA reads TGTGCCAGCAGTGACGACAGCAATGAGCAGTTCTTC.

The chain employs TRBV28 and TRBJ1-2; D ambiguous. Germline assignment: CDR1 MDHEN and CDR2 SYDVKM. Between the trimmed V and J ends, which lost 7 bases and 4 bases, there was a span of 19 bases. The CDR3 spans 15 residues. CDR3 residues: CASTSVLGAIYGYTF. The CDR3 nucleotides read TGTGCCAGCACCTCCGTTTTGGGCGCGATCTATGGCTACACCTTC.

This clone was seen only once. The V and J genes are TRBV27 and TRBJ2-7; possible D gene TRBD2, 6 bases. Germline CDR1 reads MNHEY; CDR2 reads SMNVEV (reference sequence). CDR3 length equals 14 residues. V was cut by 6 bases and J by 1 base, with 13 bases left in between. In nucleotides, the CDR3 is TGTGCCAGCAGAGCGCGGGGCCCGTCCTACGAGCAGTACTTC. Translated: CASRARGPSYEQYF.

This clone has more than one count but fewer than ten. The rearrangement links TRBV5-1 to TRBJ1-1; D unresolved. Germline loops: CDR1 SGHRS, CDR2 YFSETQ. Trimming cost V 7 bases and J 3 bases, with 13 bases left between them. The CDR3 runs to 13 residues. CDR3 sequence (DNA): TGCGCCAGCTCACGAGAGGGTGACACTGAAGCTTTCTTT. It codes for CASSREGDTEAFF. The full variable domain, with the rest looked up from reference TRBV5-1 and TRBJ1-1, is KAGVTQTPRYLIKTRGQQVTLSCSPISGHRSVSWYQQTPGQGLQFLFEYFSETQRNKGNFPGRFSGRQFSNSRSEMNVSTLELGDSALYLCASSREGDTEAFFGQGTRLTVV.

This clone was seen just once. This chain connects TRBV28 to TRBJ1-1; tentative D call: TRBD1 (6 bases). The V end was cut by 2 bases, the J end by 1 base, with 11 bases between. CDR3 length: 15 amino acids. Per germline, CDR1 MDHEN and CDR2 SYDVKM. CDR3: CASSLLGAGNTEAFF. The CDR3 DNA reads TGTGCCAGCAGTTTACTGGGGGCCGGGAACACTGAAGCTTTCTTT.

The chain carries TRBV6-6 and TRBJ2-7; TRBD2 is a possible D gene (5 bases). The CDR3 runs 14 residues. V lost 0 bases to trimming and J lost 4 bases, with 10 bases between them. CDR1 is MNHNY and CDR2 is SVGAGI in the germline V gene (reference sequence). The CDR3 reads CASSYSRVGYEQYF. The DNA for the CDR3 is TGTGCCAGCAGTTACTCGAGGGTGGGTTACGAGCAGTACTTC.

The genes are TRBV7-8 and TRBJ1-1, with D unclear. The V end was cut by 0 bases, the J end by 9 bases, with 20 bases between. The V gene's germline CDR1 is SGHVS and CDR2 FQNEAQ. This CDR3 region has 16 residues. The CDR3 coding sequence is TGTGCCAGCAGCTTAGCAAGGTTCGGAGCTCAAGGAAAAGCTTTCTTT. This translates into CASSLARFGAQGKAFF.

This clone was detected only a few times. The rearrangement links TRBV5-1 to TRBJ2-7; 8 bases fit TRBD2. Germline CDR1 is SGHRS and CDR2 is YFSETQ. V gave up 4 bases and J gave up 5 bases; unmatched junction bases: 5. The length of the CDR3 is 13 residues. CDR3 DNA sequence: TGCGCCAGCAGCGTCTTGACTAGCGACGAGCAGTACTTC. Translation gives CASSVLTSDEQYF.

The chain recombines TRBV13 with TRBJ1-6, with a weak D call TRBD1 (5 bases). This CDR3 comprises 14 residues. Germline loops: CDR1 PRHDT, CDR2 FYEKMQ (reference sequence). Between the trimmed V and J ends, which lost 4 bases and 8 bases, there was a span of 12 bases. The CDR3 coding sequence is TGTGCCAGCAGCTACCCCGACAGAGATTCACCCCTCCACTTT. It specifies CASSYPDRDSPLHF.

This chain joins TRBV10-3 and TRBJ2-7; the match to TRBD1 covers 11 bases. V shed 2 bases and J 5 bases; nucleotides not matched to a gene: 5. There are 15 residues in the CDR3. Germline CDR1 ENHRY, CDR2 SYGVKD. Here the CDR3 DNA reads TGTGCCATCAGTGAGCCCAGGACAGGGGGCAACGAGCAGTACTTC. It is translated as CAISEPRTGGNEQYF.

The genes are TRBV5-1 and TRBJ2-3; D is ambiguous. CDR1 is SGHRS and CDR2 is YFSETQ in the germline V gene. This CDR3 is 15 amino acids long. Trimming removed 4 bases from V and 0 bases from J, with 12 bases in between. CDR3 protein: CASSPSPSSTDTQYF. The CDR3 coding sequence is TGCGCCAGCAGCCCGAGCCCATCTAGCACAGATACGCAGTATTTT.

This clone was detected only once. This chain uses TRBV9 with TRBJ2-1, with TRBD2 matching 8 bases. The CDR3 extends over 15 amino acids. With 4 bases clipped from V and 7 bases from J, the junction kept 10 bases outside the gene matches. Germline assignment: CDR1 SGDLS and CDR2 YYNGEE. The CDR3 DNA reads TGTGCCAGCAGCAATCGTAGCGGGGCGGAGAATGAGCAGTTCTTC. Amino acids: CASSNRSGAENEQFF.

This clone was observed a handful of times. The chain joins TRBV7-9 to TRBJ1-4, with D unclear. V was shortened by 1 base and J by 1 base, with 7 bases between the two germline ends. Germline V gene lookup returns CDR1 SEHNR and CDR2 FQNEAQ (reference sequence). The CDR3 is made up of 15 amino acids. The CDR3 DNA reads as TGTGCCAGCAGCTTAGGTGGGAGAACTAATGAAAAACTGTTTTTT. This codes for CASSLGGRTNEKLFF.

This clone was recorded once. V usage is TRBV5-4 and J usage is TRBJ2-5; D remains unclear. The CDR3 spans 12 residues. Germline V gene lookup returns CDR1 SGHNT and CDR2 YYREEE (reference sequence). V lost 1 base and J lost 10, with 11 bases in between. Here the CDR3 DNA reads TGTGCCAGCAGCTTGAGCCGCCCCCACCAGTACTTC. This sequence encodes CASSLSRPHQYF.

This chain links TRBV27 with TRBJ2-2; TRBD2 might be the D (7 bases). The germline gives CDR1 MNHEY, CDR2 SMNVEV (reference sequence). The V gene lost 7 bases and the J gene lost 4 bases, with 13 bases spanning the gap. This CDR3 has 14 residues. CDR3 in DNA: TGTGCCAGCATCCGGGGGGCGCGCACCGGGGAGCTGTTTTTT. It encodes CASIRGARTGELFF.

The chain is built from TRBV7-6 and TRBJ2-3; tentative D call: TRBD2 (6 bases). Germline CDR1 and CDR2: SGHVS and FNYEAQ. The CDR3 runs to 15 residues. V was trimmed by 4 bases and J by 0 bases, leaving 11 bases between them. CDR3 in DNA: TGTGCCAGCAGCTCGCCCGGGACTAGCACAGATACGCAGTATTTT. Its protein product is CASSSPGTSTDTQYF.

The chain couples TRBV5-4 to TRBJ1-5, with 7 bases aligning to TRBD1. The trim removed 5 bases at V and 1 base at J, leaving 3 bases unmatched. The germline CDR1 and CDR2 sequences are SGHNT and YYREEE (reference sequence). CDR3 length equals 14 residues. The CDR3 DNA follows: TGTGCCAGCAGTCTACAGGGGAGCAATCAGCCCCAGCATTTT. Protein: CASSLQGSNQPQHF.

The chain is built from TRBV6-1 and TRBJ2-5, with 7 bases aligning to TRBD2. The DNA end lines up better with TRBJ2-7; the J call may be wrong. CDR1 is MNHNS, CDR2 SASEGT, per germline. The CDR3 has 14 residues. The CDR3 sequence: CASSRGEATYEQYF. CDR3 coding DNA: TGTGCCAGCAGCCGGGGGGAGGCAACCTACGAGCAGTACTTC.

The chain recombines TRBV6-4 with TRBJ2-7; tentatively, D is TRBD1 (5 bases). V was trimmed by 0 bases and J by 9 bases, leaving 18 bases between them. Per germline, CDR1 MRHNA and CDR2 SNTAGT. This CDR3 region has 15 residues. CDR3 in amino acids: CASSDSVRQGDGQYF. CDR3 sequence (DNA): TGTGCCAGCAGTGACTCAGTACGGCAGGGTGACGGGCAGTACTTC.

The chain has TRBV28 and TRBJ2-7; 9 bases fit TRBD2. The CDR3 has 18 amino acids. J gave up 3 bases and V 6 bases, and 18 bases lay outside the gene matches. Germline CDR1 is MDHEN and CDR2 is SYDVKM. The CDR3 region is CASSLRTGVLTSGYEQYF. In DNA, the CDR3 is TGTGCCAGCAGCTTGAGGACTGGGGTGCTGACTAGCGGCTACGAGCAGTACTTC. The full variable domain, its missing parts supplied by reference TRBV28 and TRBJ2-7, is DVKVTQSSRYLVKRTGEKVFLECVQDMDHENMFWYRQDPGLGLRLIYFSYDVKMKEKGDIPEGYSVSREKKERFSLILESASTNQTSMYLCASSLRTGVLTSGYEQYFGPGTRLTVT.